The 32 T cell receptor beta chains listed next were all sequenced from one sample in a study of blood T cell repertoires in COVID-19. Libraries were prepared by immunoSEQ multiplex PCR; TCRdb keeps only in-frame clonotypes and omits some of them. The sample holds 120,000 or so clones; about four fifths are singletons and the top ten take around a third. The sequencing sample was made of peripheral blood. All receptors come from a man in his forties with active or convalescent COVID-19.

The chain combines TRBV10-2 with TRBJ2-7; 13 bases agree with TRBD2. V was clipped by 7 bases and J by 8 bases; unmatched bases: 8. Per germline, CDR1 WSHSY and CDR2 SAAADI. The CDR3 sequence is 14 residues long. The CDR3 bases are TGCGCCAGCACCCCCGGGACTAGCGGGAATCAGCAGTACTTC. This gives the protein CASTPGTSGNQQYF.

This chain uses TRBV6-4 with TRBJ1-2; 9 nucleotides align to TRBD1. From germline, CDR1 is MRHNA and CDR2 SNTAGT. The trim removed 3 bases at V and 8 bases at J, leaving 7 bases unmatched. The CDR3 is 14 amino acids. The CDR3 region has the DNA TGTGCCAGCAGTGAAAACCGGGACAGGGACGGCTACACCTTC. This codes for CASSENRDRDGYTF.

Note on this clone: Other nucleotide sequences from this sample produce the same CDR3. The rearrangement links TRBV12-3 or TRBV12-4 to TRBJ1-2; TRBD1 might be the D (6 bases). The germline V and J ends were trimmed by 8 bases and 8 bases, with 15 bases remaining between them. The CDR3 is made up of 12 amino acids. As DNA, the CDR3 is TGTGCCAGCCGGCGAGGGGGTGGAGGCTACACCTTC. This encodes CASRRGGGGYTF.

The CDR3 nucleotides are TGCAGCGTTGAAGACAGCTACGAGCAGTACTTC. It encodes CSVEDSYEQYF. The V call is TRBV29-1, the J call TRBJ2-7; D is ambiguous. Trimming cost V 0 bases and J 3 bases, with 3 bases left between them. The CDR3 runs to 11 residues. CDR1 SQVTM and CDR2 ANQGSEA come from the germline V gene.

The V call is TRBV29-1, the J call TRBJ2-1; possible D gene TRBD2, 5 bases. This CDR3 spans 13 amino acids. Germline CDR1 is SQVTM and CDR2 is ANQGSEA. With 5 bases removed from V and 10 bases from J, the gap between germline ends came to 18 bases. CDR3 loop: CSVTPLDRREQFF. The CDR3 nucleotides read TGCAGCGTTACTCCACTAGACCGACGGGAGCAGTTCTTC.

This chain joins TRBV4-1 and TRBJ1-5, with TRBD1 matching 9 bases. Trimming took 1 base from V and 1 from J; bases not matched to a gene: 5. CDR1 is MGHRA and CDR2 is YSYEKL in the germline V gene. The CDR3 is made up of 17 amino acids. CDR3 residues: CASSQGTGVLSNQPQHF. CDR3 in DNA: TGCGCCAGCAGCCAAGGGACAGGGGTTTTGAGCAATCAGCCCCAGCATTTT.

The chain joins TRBV6-6 to TRBJ2-7; D uncertain. From germline, CDR1 is MNHNY and CDR2 SVGAGI (reference sequence). Trimming took 5 bases from V and 3 from J, leaving 17 bases between them. This CDR3 is built from 15 residues. This CDR3 reads CASSTLGQAVYEQYF. The CDR3 DNA is TGTGCCAGCAGTACACTGGGTCAGGCAGTCTACGAGCAGTACTTC.

CDR3 DNA: TGTGCCAGCAGCTTGGGACTTTCTGGGGGCTACACCTTC. Translation: CASSLGLSGGYTF. This chain uses TRBV5-5 with TRBJ1-2, with D hard to call. The CDR3 sequence is 13 residues long. In germline, CDR1 is SGHKS, CDR2 YYEKEE (reference sequence). V lost 0 bases, J lost 8 bases, and 11 bases lay in between.

This clone was observed once. The V gene is TRBV6-1, the J gene TRBJ2-5; 7 bases are a match to TRBD2. The CDR3 extends over 13 amino acids. With 1 base clipped from V and 7 bases from J, the junction kept 3 bases outside the gene matches. Germline assignment: CDR1 MNHNS and CDR2 SASEGT. This CDR3 is CASSEGEGVTQYF. The CDR3 DNA reads TGTGCCAGCAGTGAAGGGGAGGGAGTGACCCAGTACTTC.

The J gene is TRBJ1-2, the V gene TRBV19; D gene unclear. Germline assignment: CDR1 LNHDA and CDR2 SQIVND (reference sequence). The CDR3 has 16 amino acids. The V and J ends lost 6 bases and 5 bases respectively, with 22 bases between them. CDR3 protein: CASSPGVGPPLYGYTF. CDR3 bases: TGTGCCAGTAGCCCGGGTGTAGGCCCGCCTCTTTATGGCTACACCTTC. The whole variable domain, remainder taken from reference TRBV19 and TRBJ1-2, is DGGITQSPKYLFRKEGQNVTLSCEQNLNHDAMYWYRQDPGQGLRLIYYSQIVNDFQKGDIAEGYSVSREKKESFPLTVTSAQKNPTAFYLCASSPGVGPPLYGYTFGSGTRLTVV.

The rearrangement links TRBV9 to TRBJ1-2; possible D gene TRBD1, 5 bases. Germline-derived CDR1 and CDR2 are SGDLS and YYNGEE. The length of the CDR3 is 14 residues. V was cut by 7 bases and J by 7 bases, with 20 bases left in between. The CDR3 reads CASSPGDALGGYTF. The CDR3 nucleotides read TGTGCCAGCTCACCGGGGGATGCATTGGGTGGCTACACCTTC.

V usage is TRBV7-8 and J usage is TRBJ2-7, with 9 bases fitting TRBD1. Germline V gene lookup returns CDR1 SGHVS and CDR2 FQNEAQ. V was clipped by 5 bases and J by 0 bases; unmatched bases: 5. The CDR3 loop spans 15 amino acids. CDR3 residues: CASSPRQGVSYEQYF. In nucleotides, the CDR3 is TGTGCCAGCAGCCCGCGACAGGGGGTCTCCTACGAGCAGTACTTC.

The chain uses TRBV4-2 and TRBJ1-1; TRBD1 agrees at 7 bases. CDR3 length equals 13 residues. V dropped 3 bases and J dropped 6; count of bases not matched to a gene: 4. Germline values: CDR1 LGHNA, CDR2 YNFKEQ. The CDR3 coding sequence is TGTGCCAGCAGCCAGGCAGGGGGGTCTGAAGCTTTCTTT. Translation: CASSQAGGSEAFF.

In nucleotides, the CDR3 is TGCGCCAGCATGGGTCTAGCGGGGGATACGCAGTATTTT. Translation: CASMGLAGDTQYF. V is TRBV5-1 and J is TRBJ2-3; 9 nucleotides agree with TRBD2. V lost 6 bases and J lost 6; bases outside the gene matches: 5. The CDR3 has 13 residues. Germline values: CDR1 SGHRS, CDR2 YFSETQ. Based on the CDR3 plus reference TRBV5-1 and TRBJ2-3, the full variable domain is KAGVTQTPRYLIKTRGQQVTLSCSPISGHRSVSWYQQTPGQGLQFLFEYFSETQRNKGNFPGRFSGRQFSNSRSEMNVSTLELGDSALYLCASMGLAGDTQYFGPGTRLTVL.

The chain uses TRBV2 and TRBJ1-4; 8 bases are shared with TRBD1. This CDR3 comprises 16 residues. J lost 3 bases, V lost 2 bases, and 5 bases had no gene match. The germline CDR1 and CDR2 sequences are SNHLY and FYNNEI. The CDR3 DNA reads TGTGCCAGCAGTGAACAGGACAGGGCACCTAATGAAAAACTGTTTTTT. It codes for CASSEQDRAPNEKLFF.

The genes are TRBV5-5 and TRBJ1-2; TRBD1 aligns across 10 bases. This CDR3 has 14 residues. The trim removed 3 bases at V and 3 bases at J, leaving 2 bases unmatched. Looked up from germline, CDR1 is SGHKS and CDR2 is YYEKEE (reference sequence). The CDR3 DNA reads TGTGCCAGCAGCTCCGGGACAGGGGACTATGGCTACACCTTC. The encoded protein is CASSSGTGDYGYTF.

The rearrangement joins TRBV4-1 to TRBJ1-1, with a weak D call TRBD1 (5 bases). Germline CDR1 and CDR2: MGHRA and YSYEKL. The CDR3 totals 14 residues. The V end lost 0 bases, the J end lost 3 bases, and 8 bases lay between the germline ends. CDR3 sequence: CASSQDRGDTEAFF. CDR3 nucleotide sequence: TGCGCCAGCAGCCAAGATCGGGGGGACACTGAAGCTTTCTTT.

The gene calls are TRBV19 and TRBJ1-4; D is possibly TRBD1 (6 bases). V was pared by 5 bases and J by 2 bases, with 12 bases between. The length of the CDR3 is 15 residues. Germline values: CDR1 LNHDA, CDR2 SQIVND (reference sequence). Written as DNA, the CDR3 is TGTGCCAGTAGTGTCTCAGGGGACACTAATGAAAAACTGTTTTTT. It translates to CASSVSGDTNEKLFF.

V gene TRBV5-8 combines with J gene TRBJ1-5, with 8 bases that match TRBD1. The germline gives CDR1 SGHTS, CDR2 YDEGEE. The V gene end was trimmed by 3 bases and the J gene end by 3 bases; junction bases not matched to a gene: 2. The CDR3 loop spans 14 amino acids. CDR3 in DNA: TGTGCCAGCAGCTGGACAGGGTCCAATCAGCCCCAGCATTTT. This encodes CASSWTGSNQPQHF.

CDR3 region: CASRSTGGGHGYTF. The CDR3 DNA reads TGTGCCAGCAGATCGACAGGGGGCGGCCATGGCTACACCTTC. V gene TRBV3-1 (or the pseudogene TRBV3-2) combines with J gene TRBJ1-2; 10 bases align to TRBD1. J lost 6 bases, V lost 6 bases, and 7 bases had no gene match. The CDR3 is 14 residues long. Germline V CDR1 and CDR2: LGHDT, YNNKEL (reference sequence).

The chain joins TRBV10-2 to TRBJ2-1; maybe TRBD1 (6 bases). Trimming shortened V by 6 bases and J by 2 bases, and 14 bases separated the two germline ends. Looked up from germline, CDR1 is WSHSY and CDR2 is SAAADI. This CDR3 has 15 amino acids. CDR3 nucleotide sequence: TGCGCCAGCAGCTCCTATGGGGGCACCTACAATGAGCAGTTCTTC. Residues: CASSSYGGTYNEQFF.

The chain uses TRBV7-3 and TRBJ2-7; 11 bases agree with TRBD2. V lost 3 bases and J lost 2; bases outside the gene matches: 3. CDR3 length: 15 amino acids. Germline assignment: CDR1 SGHTA and CDR2 FQGTGA. The CDR3 bases are TGTGCCAGCAGCTTGTTAGCGGGAGGGCCCTACGAGCAGTACTTC. The encoded protein is CASSLLAGGPYEQYF.

This chain joins TRBV30 and TRBJ2-3; D gene uncertain. The CDR3 is 14 amino acids. Per germline, CDR1 GTSNPN and CDR2 SVGIG (reference sequence). V was trimmed by 0 bases and J by 4 bases, leaving 11 bases between them. CDR3: CAWSVSRVADTQYF. CDR3 nucleotide sequence: TGTGCCTGGAGTGTTTCCCGGGTTGCAGATACGCAGTATTTT.

On this clone itself: The sample carries other DNA sequences with the same CDR3. V and J are TRBV20-1 and TRBJ2-7, with unresolved D. The CDR3 totals 11 residues. Germline V gene sequence: CDR1 DFQATT, CDR2 SNEGSKA (reference sequence). V was trimmed by 1 base and J by 6 bases, leaving 7 bases between them. The CDR3 sequence is CSARGTVEQYF. CDR3 coding DNA: TGCAGTGCTAGAGGAACGGTCGAGCAGTACTTC.

The V call is TRBV27, the J call TRBJ1-2; TRBD1 is a possible D gene (5 bases). The CDR3 runs 14 residues. Trimming left V 5 bases short and J 4 bases short, with 14 bases between. CDR1 is MNHEY and CDR2 is SMNVEV in the germline V gene (reference sequence). CDR3 nucleotide sequence: TGTGCCAGCAGTGGGGCGGACGAGCGCTATGGCTACACCTTC. This encodes CASSGADERYGYTF.

The genes are TRBV18 and TRBJ2-7; maybe TRBD1 (5 bases). There are 15 residues in the CDR3. The germline V gene encodes CDR1 KGHSH and CDR2 LQKENI. Trimming took off 2 bases at V and 5 bases at J, with 16 bases between the two ends. The CDR3 region is CASSPTSTSDNEQYF. CDR3 nucleotide sequence: TGTGCCAGCTCACCAACCTCCACGTCGGACAACGAGCAGTACTTC. The full variable domain, in which reference TRBV18 and TRBJ2-7 provide the parts outside the CDR3, is NAGVMQNPRHLVRRRGQEARLRCSPMKGHSHVYWYRQLPEEGLKFMVYLQKENIIDESGMPKERFSAEFPKEGPSILRIQQVVRGDSAAYFCASSPTSTSDNEQYFGPGTRLTVT.

The V gene is TRBV5-1, the J gene TRBJ2-3, with 9 bases identical to TRBD2. Looked up from germline, CDR1 is SGHRS and CDR2 is YFSETQ. The CDR3 is 15 amino acids. Germline trimming cut 5 bases from V and 3 bases from J; bases unmatched to any gene: 7. This CDR3 is CASSSPLAGTDTQYF. DNA for the CDR3: TGCGCCAGCAGTTCCCCCCTAGCGGGAACAGATACGCAGTATTTT.

The chain employs TRBV6-2 or TRBV6-3 and TRBJ1-5; a weak D match, TRBD1 (6 bases). The CDR3 contains 15 residues. V gave up 6 bases and J gave up 0 bases, with 12 bases separating them. Germline V gives CDR1 MNHEY, CDR2 SVGEGT. For the CDR3, the DNA is TGTGCCAGCAGCCAGGGGACACTTAGCAATCAGCCCCAGCATTTT. Protein: CASSQGTLSNQPQHF.

This clone has a handful of counts. V and J are TRBV7-8 and TRBJ2-7; 7 bases are a match to TRBD2. CDR3 length equals 14 residues. Germline CDR1 reads SGHVS; CDR2 reads FQNEAQ. Losses at the gene ends were 5 bases for V and 6 bases for J; bases not matched to a gene: 10. CDR3 residues: CASSPGLRPLEQYF. The DNA for the CDR3 is TGTGCCAGCAGCCCGGGACTAAGGCCCCTCGAGCAGTACTTC.

The chain uses TRBV2 and TRBJ1-5, with 7 bases matching TRBD1. Per the germline V gene, CDR1 is SNHLY and CDR2 is FYNNEI. The CDR3 length is 15 residues. With 1 base clipped from V and 2 bases from J, the junction kept 2 bases outside the gene matches. CDR3 sequence reads: CASSEEGGGNQPQHF. CDR3 sequence (DNA): TGTGCCAGCAGTGAAGAAGGGGGCGGCAATCAGCCCCAGCATTTT.

In this sample, this clone turned up many times. The chain uses TRBV7-9 and TRBJ1-1, with 8 nucleotides matching TRBD1. The CDR3 is 15 residues long. V lost 3 bases and J lost 5; bases outside the gene matches: 8. Germline lookup yields CDR1 SEHNR and CDR2 FQNEAQ (reference sequence). The CDR3 reads CASSFIRTGLTEAFF. In DNA form, the CDR3 reads TGTGCCAGCAGCTTTATAAGGACAGGGTTGACTGAAGCTTTCTTT. Variable domain in full (rest from reference TRBV7-9 and TRBJ1-1): DTGVSQNPRHKITKRGQNVTFRCDPISEHNRLYWYRQTLGQGPEFLTYFQNEAQLEKSRLLSDRFSAERPKGSFSTLEIQRTEQGDSAMYLCASSFIRTGLTEAFFGQGTRLTVV.

V gene TRBV4-1 combines with J gene TRBJ1-3; 9 bases line up with TRBD1. J was trimmed by 4 bases and V by 3 bases; bases with no gene match: 4. The CDR3 is made up of 15 amino acids. Germline assignment: CDR1 MGHRA and CDR2 YSYEKL. CDR3 nucleotides: TGCGCCAGCAGCCAGGTGGGACAGGGCGGAAACACCATATATTTT. This codes for CASSQVGQGGNTIYF.